At least ten counts were recorded for the clone carrying this T cell receptor beta chain. Its specificity is not known. These data come from a study of human T cells and chemical hapten exposure. Study-level results: Expanded TCRs produced significantly more large CDR3 similarity clusters than controls did.

This sample's time point: patch test 1, 2 weeks after DPC sensitization. Treatment given: therapeutic diphenylcyclopropenone sensitization with weekly scalp DPC. Patients had alopecia, were aged 18 to 70, and were not pregnant. Deletions cut 5 bases from V and 3 bases from J, with 14 bases between. In germline, CDR1 is SGHTA, CDR2 FQGNSA. This CDR3 comprises 14 residues. TCRdb ran MiXCR on the RACE reads and lists one entry per CDR3 protein. The data contain roughly 98,000 distinct CDR3 sequences, around 12% of them singletons. The material sequenced was whole blood, taken in connection with sensitization to the hapten diphenylcyclopropenone (DPC). The TCR originated in a woman aged 35 to 49 with alopecia areata. Some clones in this sample may be carry-over from other donors' samples. The rearrangement uses TRBV7-2 and TRBJ2-7; D unresolved. CDR3 DNA: TGTGCCAGCAGCCGGACCGAGGTGAGCTACGAGCAGTACTTC. This translates into CASSRTEVSYEQYF.